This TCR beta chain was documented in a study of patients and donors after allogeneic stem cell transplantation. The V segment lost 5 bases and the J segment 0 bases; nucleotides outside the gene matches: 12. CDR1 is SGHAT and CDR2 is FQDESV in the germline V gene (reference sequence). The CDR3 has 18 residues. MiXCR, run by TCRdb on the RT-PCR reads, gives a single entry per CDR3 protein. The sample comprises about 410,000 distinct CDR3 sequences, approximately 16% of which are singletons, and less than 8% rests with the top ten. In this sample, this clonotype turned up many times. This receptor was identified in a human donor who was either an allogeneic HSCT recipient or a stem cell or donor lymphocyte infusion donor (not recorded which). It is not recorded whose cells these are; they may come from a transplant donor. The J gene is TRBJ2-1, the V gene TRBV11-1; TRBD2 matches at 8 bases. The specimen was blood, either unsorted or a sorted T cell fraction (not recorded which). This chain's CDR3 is CASSPRTLAGHSYNEQFF. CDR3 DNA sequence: TGTGCCAGCAGCCCCCGGACTCTAGCGGGCCACTCCTACAATGAGCAGTTCTTC.